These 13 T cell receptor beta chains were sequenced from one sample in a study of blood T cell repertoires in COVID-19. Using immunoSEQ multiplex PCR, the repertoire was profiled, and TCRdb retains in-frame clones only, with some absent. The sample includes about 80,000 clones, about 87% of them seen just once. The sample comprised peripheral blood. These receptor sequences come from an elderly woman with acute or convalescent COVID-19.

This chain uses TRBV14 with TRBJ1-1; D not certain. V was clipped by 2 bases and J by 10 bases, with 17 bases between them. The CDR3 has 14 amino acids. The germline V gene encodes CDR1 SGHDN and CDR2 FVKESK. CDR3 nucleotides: TGTGCCAGCAGCCAATTGCGTCTCGACCCAGGAGCTTTCTTT. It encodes CASSQLRLDPGAFF.

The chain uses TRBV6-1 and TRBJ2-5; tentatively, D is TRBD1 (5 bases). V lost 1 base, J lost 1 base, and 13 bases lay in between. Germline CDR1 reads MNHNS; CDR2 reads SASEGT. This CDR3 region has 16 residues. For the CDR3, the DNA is TGTGCCAGCAGTGAAGGTTTACGGCAGGGCCAAGAGACCCAGTACTTC. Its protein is CASSEGLRQGQETQYF.

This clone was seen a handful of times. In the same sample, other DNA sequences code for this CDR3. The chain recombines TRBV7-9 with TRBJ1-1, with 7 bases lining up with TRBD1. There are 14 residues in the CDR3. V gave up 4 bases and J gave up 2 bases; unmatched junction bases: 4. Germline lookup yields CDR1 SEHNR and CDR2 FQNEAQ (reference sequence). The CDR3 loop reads CASSSDRQNTEAFF. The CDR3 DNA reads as TGTGCCAGCAGCTCGGACAGGCAAAACACTGAAGCTTTCTTT.

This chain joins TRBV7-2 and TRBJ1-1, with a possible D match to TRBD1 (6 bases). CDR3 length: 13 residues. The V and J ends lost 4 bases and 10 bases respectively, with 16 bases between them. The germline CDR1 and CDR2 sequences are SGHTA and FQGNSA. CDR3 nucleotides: TGTGCCAGCAGCTCCCGGACAAAAGGGGGAGCTTTCTTT. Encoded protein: CASSSRTKGGAFF.

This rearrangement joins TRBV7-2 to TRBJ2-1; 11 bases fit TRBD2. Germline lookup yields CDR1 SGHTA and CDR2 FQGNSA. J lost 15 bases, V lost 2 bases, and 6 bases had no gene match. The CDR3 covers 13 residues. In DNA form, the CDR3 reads TGTGCCAGCAGCTTAACCAGGACTAGCGGGCCGTTCTTC. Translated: CASSLTRTSGPFF.

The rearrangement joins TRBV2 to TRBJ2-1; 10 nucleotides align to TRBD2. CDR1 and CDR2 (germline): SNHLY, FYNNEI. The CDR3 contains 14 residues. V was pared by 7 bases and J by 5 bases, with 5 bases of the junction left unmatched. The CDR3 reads CASNGLAVNNEQFF. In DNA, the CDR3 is TGTGCCAGCAACGGACTAGCGGTAAACAATGAGCAGTTCTTC.

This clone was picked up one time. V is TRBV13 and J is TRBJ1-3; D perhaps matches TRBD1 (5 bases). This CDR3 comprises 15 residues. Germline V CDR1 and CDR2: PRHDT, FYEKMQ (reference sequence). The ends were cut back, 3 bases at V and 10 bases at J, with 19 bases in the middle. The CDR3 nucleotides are TGTGCCAGCAGCTTGGGCGCGACACAGGAAGGGACCATATATTTT. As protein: CASSLGATQEGTIYF.

CDR3 nucleotides: TGTGCCAGCAGCGTACAGGTAGCGTTCAATGAGCAGTTCTTC. It specifies CASSVQVAFNEQFF. This chain joins TRBV9 and TRBJ2-1; maybe TRBD2 (5 bases). The germline V gene encodes CDR1 SGDLS and CDR2 YYNGEE. The CDR3 runs to 14 residues. V dropped 1 base and J dropped 6 bases, with 11 bases sitting between them.

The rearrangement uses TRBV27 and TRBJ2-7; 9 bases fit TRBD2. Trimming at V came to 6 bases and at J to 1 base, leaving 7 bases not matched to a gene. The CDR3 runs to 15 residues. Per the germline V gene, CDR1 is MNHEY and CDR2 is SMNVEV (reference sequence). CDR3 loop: CASRIAGVGSYEQYF. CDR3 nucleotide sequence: TGTGCCAGCAGAATAGCGGGAGTAGGTTCCTACGAGCAGTACTTC.

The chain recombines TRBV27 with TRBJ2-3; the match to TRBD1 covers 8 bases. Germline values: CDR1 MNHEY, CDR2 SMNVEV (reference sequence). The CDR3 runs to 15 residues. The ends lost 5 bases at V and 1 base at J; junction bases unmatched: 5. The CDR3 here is CASSPYRGGTDTQYF. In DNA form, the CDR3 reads TGTGCCAGCAGTCCATACAGGGGGGGCACAGATACGCAGTATTTT.

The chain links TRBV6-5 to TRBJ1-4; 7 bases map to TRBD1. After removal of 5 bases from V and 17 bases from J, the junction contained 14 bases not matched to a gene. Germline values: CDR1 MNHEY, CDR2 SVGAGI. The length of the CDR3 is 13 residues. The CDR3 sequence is CASSRRSGTVTFF. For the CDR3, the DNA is TGTGCCAGCAGTCGTAGATCCGGGACAGTTACTTTTTTT.

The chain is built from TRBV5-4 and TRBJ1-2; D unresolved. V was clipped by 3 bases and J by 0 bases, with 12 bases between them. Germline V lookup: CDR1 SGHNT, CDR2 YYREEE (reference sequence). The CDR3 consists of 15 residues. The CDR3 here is CASSSAGRTNYGYTF. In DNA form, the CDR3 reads TGTGCCAGCAGCTCGGCAGGCCGGACTAACTATGGCTACACCTTC.

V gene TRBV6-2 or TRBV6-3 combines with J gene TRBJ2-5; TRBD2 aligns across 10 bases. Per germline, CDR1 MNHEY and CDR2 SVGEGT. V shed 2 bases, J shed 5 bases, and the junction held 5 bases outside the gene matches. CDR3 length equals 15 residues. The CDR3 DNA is TGTGCCAGCAGTTACCCCGGACTAGCGGTGGAGACCCAGTACTTC. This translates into CASSYPGLAVETQYF.